This TCR beta chain was sequenced during a study of T-cell memory formation after mild COVID-19. This clonotype showed up just a few times. CDR1 is SGHDT and CDR2 is YYEEEE in the germline V gene. This CDR3 comprises 15 residues. Trimming cost V 0 bases and J 5 bases, with 14 bases left between them. After 5'RACE with constant-segment primers, TCR alpha and TCR beta cDNA libraries carrying sample barcodes and UMIs were obtained. Via MiXCR, TCRdb re-called the 5' RACE reads, giving one row per CDR3 protein. The sample carries hundreds of thousands of distinct CDR3 sequences, roughly 17% recorded once. The chain recombines TRBV5-6 with TRBJ2-5, with D perhaps given as TRBD1 or TRBD2 (5 bases each). Sequenced sample: PBMCs or a T cell subset sorted from them (not recorded which). This sequence originates from a man aged 18 to 30 who had mild COVID-19 (a few samples of this study predate the infection). Cell type and time point are not known. CDR3: CASSLVSGTVETQYF. CDR3 sequence (DNA): TGTGCCAGCAGCTTGGTTTCCGGGACCGTTGAGACCCAGTACTTC.